This T cell receptor beta chain was sequenced during a study of technical replicates of blood from several donors. Assay: immunoSEQ multiplex PCR; the TCRdb copy retains only in-frame clones and omits some. This sample has 60,000 or so clones, with approximately 90% found just once. CDR3 length equals 14 residues. Trimming took 0 bases from V and 3 from J, leaving 9 bases between them. CDR1 is GTSNPN and CDR2 is SVGIG in the germline V gene (reference sequence). The V gene is TRBV30, the J gene TRBJ2-1, with a possible D match to TRBD1 (6 bases). The clonotype was recovered from a human donor in good health. Some clones in this sample may be carry-over from other donors' samples. Sequenced sample: PBMCs. The CDR3 here is CAWSVQGLYNEQFF. CDR3 DNA: TGTGCCTGGAGTGTACAGGGCCTCTACAATGAGCAGTTCTTC.